This T cell receptor beta chain derives from a study of cytomegalovirus exposure and HLA in healthy donors. Turning to the study itself: According to later analysis, the same platform produced the approximately 130 validation and approximately 700 first-cohort repertoires.

As concerns this clone: Antigen specificity is unknown.

General study results and limits: Among the CMV-associated chains, three were confirmed in vitro as specific for CMV antigens. Many donors carried some public TCRs, although rarity characterized most TCR sequences. Reported results showed that the classifier diagnosed cytomegalovirus status with high specificity and sensitivity.

CDR3 length: 18 residues. Per germline, CDR1 SNHLY and CDR2 FYNNEI. V shed 2 bases, J shed 2 bases, and the junction held 11 bases outside the gene matches. Clones were read by immunoSEQ multiplex PCR, and TCRdb kept only the in-frame ones, dropping some. The sample holds approximately 200,000 clones, roughly 82% seen once. This sequence was found in a woman aged 25 to 39 in good health and CMV-seropositive. This chain joins TRBV2 and TRBJ1-5; TRBD1 matches at 8 bases. Sequenced input: PBMCs. CDR3 bases: TGTGCCAGCAGTGAACTTGCAGGGGGCATGGGAGGCAATCAGCCCCAGCATTTT. Encoded protein: CASSELAGGMGGNQPQHF.